A selection of T cell receptor beta chains follows, all from one sample in a study of T cell changes during pregnancy in multiple sclerosis. Only in-frame clones appear in the TCRdb table, and some are missing; sequencing was by immunoSEQ multiplex PCR. The data show 85,000 to 120,000 clones, about 90% seen once. The source material was peripheral blood, sampled before pregnancy. The receptors shown here come from a female donor with multiple sclerosis, enrolled in a pregnancy study. The CDR3 runs from the conserved cysteine through the conserved F or W. D genes are given only for firm matches. Expanded clones get a size class; other rows say once, few or many, or leave the size out.

abundance	d_gene	v_gene	j_gene	CDR3nt	CDR3aa
-	TRBD1	TRBV9	TRBJ2-1	TGTGCCAGCAGCGTGGGACAGAGCTCCTACAATGAGCAGTTCTTC	CASSVGQSSYNEQFF
-	-	TRBV19	TRBJ2-7	TGTGCCAGTAGTCGGGCAGGGGCCAGCTCCTACGAGCAGTACTTC	CASSRAGASSYEQYF
-	-	TRBV9	TRBJ1-1	TGTGCCAGCAGCACTAGCGGGGGGAACACTGAAGCTTTCTTT	CASSTSGGNTEAFF
-	TRBD2	TRBV4-3	TRBJ2-1	TGCGCCAGCAGCCAGTCGGGGGGTTTCGGTGAGCAGTTCTTC	CASSQSGGFGEQFF
-	-	TRBV5-1	TRBJ1-1	TGCGCCAGCAGCGCCACTGGGCAAATGAACACTGAAGCTTTCTTT	CASSATGQMNTEAFF
-	-	TRBV18	TRBJ2-6	TGTGCCAGCTCACGAAAAACAGGGCCGTCCTCTGGGGCCAACGTCCTGACTTTC	CASSRKTGPSSGANVLTF
-	-	TRBV5-1	TRBJ2-7	TGCGCCAGCAGCCCAGCCAAGGAGTTGGGTCTTTACGAGCAGTACTTC	CASSPAKELGLYEQYF
once	-	TRBV6-1	TRBJ2-7	TGTGCCAGCAGTGGGGGAGGTACGATCCTCTACGAGCAGTACTTC	CASSGGGTILYEQYF
-	TRBD2	TRBV4-3	TRBJ2-7	TGCGCCAGCAGCCAAGATCGCGGGGGGCCTACCTACGAGCAGTACTTC	CASSQDRGGPTYEQYF
-	-	TRBV28	TRBJ1-1	TGTGCCAGCAGCCACGACAGACAGTACACTGAAGCTTTCTTT	CASSHDRQYTEAFF
-	TRBD1	TRBV4-3	TRBJ1-3	TGCGCCAGCAGCCAAGACCCAGGGGGCGCCCCTGGAAACACCATATATTTT	CASSQDPGGAPGNTIYF
-	-	TRBV28	TRBJ2-5	TGTGCCAGCAGTTCCCTCTTGCGGCGACAAGAGACCCAGTACTTC	CASSSLLRRQETQYF
-	-	TRBV14	TRBJ1-3	TGTGCCAGCAGCCAAGGGGGCAGATCCTCTGGAAACACCATATATTTT	CASSQGGRSSGNTIYF
-	TRBD1	TRBV7-9	TRBJ1-3	TGTGCCAGCAGCCCTCTGACAGGGGCTGGAAACACCATATATTTT	CASSPLTGAGNTIYF
-	-	TRBV5-1	TRBJ2-1	TGCGCCAGCAGCCCTTTATCGCGGGACAATGAGCAGTTCTTC	CASSPLSRDNEQFF
-	TRBD2	TRBV13	TRBJ2-5	TGTGCCAGCAGCAATTTTGGGACTAGCGGAGAAGAGACCCAGTACTTC	CASSNFGTSGEETQYF
-	TRBD1	TRBV5-6	TRBJ1-2	TGCGCCAGCAGCTTAGGGACAGGGGTTGGTGGCTACACCTTC	CASSLGTGVGGYTF
-	-	TRBV29-1	TRBJ2-2	TGCAGCGTTGGGCTTAGGGGATCCGGGGAGCTGTTTTTT	CSVGLRGSGELFF
once	TRBD1	TRBV7-9	TRBJ1-3	TGTGCCAGCAGCACCACGACAGGGGCGAACACCATATATTTT	CASSTTTGANTIYF